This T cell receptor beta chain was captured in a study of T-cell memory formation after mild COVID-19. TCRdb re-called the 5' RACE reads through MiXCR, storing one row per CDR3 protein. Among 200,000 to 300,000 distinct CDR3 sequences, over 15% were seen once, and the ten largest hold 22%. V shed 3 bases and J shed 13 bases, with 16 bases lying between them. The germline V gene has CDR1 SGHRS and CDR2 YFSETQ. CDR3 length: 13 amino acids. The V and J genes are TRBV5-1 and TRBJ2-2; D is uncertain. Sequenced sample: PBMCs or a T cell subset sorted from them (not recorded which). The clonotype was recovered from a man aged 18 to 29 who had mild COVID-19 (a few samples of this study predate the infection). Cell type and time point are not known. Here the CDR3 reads CASSWSRELGLFF. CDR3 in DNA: TGCGCCAGCAGCTGGAGCCGAGAGCTAGGGCTGTTTTTT. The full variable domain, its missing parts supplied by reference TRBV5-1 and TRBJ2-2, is KAGVTQTPRYLIKTRGQQVTLSCSPISGHRSVSWYQQTPGQGLQFLFEYFSETQRNKGNFPGRFSGRQFSNSRSEMNVSTLELGDSALYLCASSWSRELGLFFGEGSRLTVL.